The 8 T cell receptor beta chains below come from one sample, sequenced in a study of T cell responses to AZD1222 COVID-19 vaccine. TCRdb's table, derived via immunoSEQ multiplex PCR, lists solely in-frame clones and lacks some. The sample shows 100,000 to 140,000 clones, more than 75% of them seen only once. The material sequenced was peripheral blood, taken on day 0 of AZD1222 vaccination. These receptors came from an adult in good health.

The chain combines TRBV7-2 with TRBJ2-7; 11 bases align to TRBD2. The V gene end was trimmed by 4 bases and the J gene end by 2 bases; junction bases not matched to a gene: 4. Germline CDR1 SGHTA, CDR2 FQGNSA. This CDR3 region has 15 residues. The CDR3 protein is CASSYSGGATYEQYF. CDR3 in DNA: TGTGCCAGCAGCTATAGCGGGGGGGCTACCTACGAGCAGTACTTC. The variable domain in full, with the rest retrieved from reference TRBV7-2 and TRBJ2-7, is GAGVSQSPSNKVTEKGKDVELRCDPISGHTALYWYRQSLGQGLEFLIYFQGNSAPDKSGLPSDRFSAERTGGSVSTLTIQRTQQEDSAVYLCASSYSGGATYEQYFGPGTRLTVT.

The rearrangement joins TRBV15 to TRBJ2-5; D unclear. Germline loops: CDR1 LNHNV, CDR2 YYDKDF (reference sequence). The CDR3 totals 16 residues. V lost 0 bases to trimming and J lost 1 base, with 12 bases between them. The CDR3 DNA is TGTGCCACCAGCAGAGATCTGAAGGGCAGCCAAGAGACCCAGTACTTC. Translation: CATSRDLKGSQETQYF.

Here the CDR3 reads CASSYAGQLSYEQYF. CDR3 bases: TGTGCCAGCAGTTACGCCGGGCAGCTCTCCTACGAGCAGTACTTC. The rearrangement joins TRBV6-5 to TRBJ2-7; D not certain. With 2 bases removed from V and 0 bases from J, the gap between germline ends came to 11 bases. The CDR3 runs 15 residues. Germline CDR1 is MNHEY and CDR2 is SVGAGI.

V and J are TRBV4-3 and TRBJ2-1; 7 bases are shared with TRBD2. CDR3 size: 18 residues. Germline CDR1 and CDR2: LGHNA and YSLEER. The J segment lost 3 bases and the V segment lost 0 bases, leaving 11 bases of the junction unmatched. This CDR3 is CASSQDPPGGLLYNEQFF. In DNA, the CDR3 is TGCGCCAGCAGCCAAGACCCGCCGGGGGGACTACTCTACAATGAGCAGTTCTTC.

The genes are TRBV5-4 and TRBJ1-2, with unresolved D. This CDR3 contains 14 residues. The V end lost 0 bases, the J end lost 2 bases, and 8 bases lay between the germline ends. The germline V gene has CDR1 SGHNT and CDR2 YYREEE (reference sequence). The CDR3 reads CASSLVPENYGYTF. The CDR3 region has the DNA TGTGCCAGCAGCTTGGTCCCTGAAAACTATGGCTACACCTTC. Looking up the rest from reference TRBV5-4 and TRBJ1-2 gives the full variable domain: ETGVTQSPTHLIKTRGQQVTLRCSSQSGHNTVSWYQQALGQGPQFIFQYYREEENGRGNFPPRFSGLQFPNYSSELNVNALELDDSALYLCASSLVPENYGYTFGSGTRLTVV.

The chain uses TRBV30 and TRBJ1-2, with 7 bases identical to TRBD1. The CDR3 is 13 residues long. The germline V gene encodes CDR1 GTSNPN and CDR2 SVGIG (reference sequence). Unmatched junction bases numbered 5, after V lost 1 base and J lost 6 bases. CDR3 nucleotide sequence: TGTGCCTGGAGTGAAGACAGGGAAGATGGCTACACCTTC. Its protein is CAWSEDREDGYTF.

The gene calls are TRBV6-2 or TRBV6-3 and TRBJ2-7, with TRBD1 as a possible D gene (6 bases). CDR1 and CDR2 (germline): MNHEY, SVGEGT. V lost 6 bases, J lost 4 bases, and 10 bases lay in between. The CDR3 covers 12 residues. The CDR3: CASSSQGYEQYF. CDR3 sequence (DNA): TGTGCCAGCAGCTCACAGGGTTACGAGCAGTACTTC.

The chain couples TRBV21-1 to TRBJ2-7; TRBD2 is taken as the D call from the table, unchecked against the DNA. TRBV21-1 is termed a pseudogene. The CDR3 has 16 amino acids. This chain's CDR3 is CASSKGGGSLLGEQYF. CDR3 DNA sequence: TGTGCCAGCAGCAAGGGGGGGGGCTCGCTTCTGGGCGAGCAGTACTTC.